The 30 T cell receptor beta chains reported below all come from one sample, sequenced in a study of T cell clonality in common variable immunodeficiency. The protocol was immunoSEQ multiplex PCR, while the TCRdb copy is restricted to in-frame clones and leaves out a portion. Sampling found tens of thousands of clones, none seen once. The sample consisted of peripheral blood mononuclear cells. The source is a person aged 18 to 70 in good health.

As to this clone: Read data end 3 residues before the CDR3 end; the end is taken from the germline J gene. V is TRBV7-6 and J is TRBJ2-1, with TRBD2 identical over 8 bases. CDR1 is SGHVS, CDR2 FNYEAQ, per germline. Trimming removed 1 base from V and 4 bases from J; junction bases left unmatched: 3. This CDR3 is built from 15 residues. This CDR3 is CASSLEGGGYNEQFF. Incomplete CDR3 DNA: TGTGCCAGCAGCTTAGAAGGCGGGGGGTACAATGAG.

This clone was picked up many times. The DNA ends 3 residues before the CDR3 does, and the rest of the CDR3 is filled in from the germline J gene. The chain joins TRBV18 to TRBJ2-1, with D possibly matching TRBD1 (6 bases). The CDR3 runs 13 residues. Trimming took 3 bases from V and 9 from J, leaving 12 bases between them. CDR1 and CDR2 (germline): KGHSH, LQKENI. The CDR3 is CASSPNRDSEQFF. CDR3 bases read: TGTGCCAGCTCACCGAACAGGGATAGTGAG.

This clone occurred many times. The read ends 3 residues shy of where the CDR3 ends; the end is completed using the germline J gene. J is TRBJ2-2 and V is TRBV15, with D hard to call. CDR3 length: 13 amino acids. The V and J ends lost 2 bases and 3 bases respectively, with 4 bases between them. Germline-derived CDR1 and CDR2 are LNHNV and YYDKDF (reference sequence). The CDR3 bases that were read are TGTGCCACCAGCAGACCCTACACCGGGGAG. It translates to CATSRPYTGE. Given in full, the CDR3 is CATSRPYTGELFF.

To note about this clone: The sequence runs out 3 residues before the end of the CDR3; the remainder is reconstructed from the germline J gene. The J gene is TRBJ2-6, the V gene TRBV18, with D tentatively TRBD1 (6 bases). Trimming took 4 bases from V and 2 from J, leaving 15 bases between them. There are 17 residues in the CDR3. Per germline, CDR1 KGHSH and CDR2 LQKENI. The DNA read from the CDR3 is TGTGCCAGCTCACTCCGGGACACTTTGACTGGGGCCAACGTC. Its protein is CASSLRDTLTGANV. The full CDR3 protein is CASSLRDTLTGANVLTF.

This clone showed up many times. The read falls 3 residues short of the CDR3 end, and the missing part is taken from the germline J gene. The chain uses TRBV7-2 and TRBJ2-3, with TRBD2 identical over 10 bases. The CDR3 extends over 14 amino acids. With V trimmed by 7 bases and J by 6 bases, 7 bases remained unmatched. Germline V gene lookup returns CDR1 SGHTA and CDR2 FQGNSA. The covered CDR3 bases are TGTGCCAGCAAGAGCGGGGGGGGGAGGGATACG. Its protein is CASKSGGGRDT. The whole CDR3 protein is CASKSGGGRDTQYF.

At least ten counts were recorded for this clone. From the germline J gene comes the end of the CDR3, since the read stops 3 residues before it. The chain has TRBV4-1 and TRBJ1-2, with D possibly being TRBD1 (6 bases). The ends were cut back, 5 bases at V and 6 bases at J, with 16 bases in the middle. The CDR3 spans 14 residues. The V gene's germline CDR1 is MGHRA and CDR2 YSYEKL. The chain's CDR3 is CASSSESGTNGYTF. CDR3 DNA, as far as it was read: TGCGCCAGCAGCTCAGAATCCGGGACAAATGGC.

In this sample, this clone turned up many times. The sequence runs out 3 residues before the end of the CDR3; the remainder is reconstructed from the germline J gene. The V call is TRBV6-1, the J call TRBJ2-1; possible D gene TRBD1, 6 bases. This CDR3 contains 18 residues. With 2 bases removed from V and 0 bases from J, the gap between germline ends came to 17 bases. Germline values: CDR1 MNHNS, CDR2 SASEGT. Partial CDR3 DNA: TGTGCCAGCAGTGAAACAATCACAGGGCTTGGCTCCTACAATGAG. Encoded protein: CASSETITGLGSYNE. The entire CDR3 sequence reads CASSETITGLGSYNEQFF.

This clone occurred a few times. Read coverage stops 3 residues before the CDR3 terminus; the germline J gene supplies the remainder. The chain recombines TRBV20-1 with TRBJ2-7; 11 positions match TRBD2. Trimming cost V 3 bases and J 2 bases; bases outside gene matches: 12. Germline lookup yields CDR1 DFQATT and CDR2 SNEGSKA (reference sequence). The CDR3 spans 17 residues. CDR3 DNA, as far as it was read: TGCAGTGCTAGCGAAAACCTACTAGCGGGGGCCCCCTACGAG. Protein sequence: CSASENLLAGAPYE. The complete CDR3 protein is CSASENLLAGAPYEQYF.

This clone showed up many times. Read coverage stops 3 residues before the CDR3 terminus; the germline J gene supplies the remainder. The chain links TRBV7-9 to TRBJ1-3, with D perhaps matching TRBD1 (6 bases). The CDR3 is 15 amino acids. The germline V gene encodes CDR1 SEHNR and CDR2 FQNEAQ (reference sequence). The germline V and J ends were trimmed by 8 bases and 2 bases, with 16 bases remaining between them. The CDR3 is CASVQQGSAGNTIYF. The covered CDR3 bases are TGTGCCAGCGTCCAACAGGGATCAGCTGGAAACACC.

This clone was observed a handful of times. The DNA read from the CDR3 is TGTGCCAGTACCCTGGGAGGGACTGGGGCCAACGTA. Protein sequence: CASTLGGTGANV. The CDR3 in full is CASTLGGTGANVLFF. The V and J genes are TRBV19 and TRBJ1-4, with D possibly being TRBD1 (5 bases). The read falls 3 residues short of the CDR3 end, and the missing part is taken from the germline J gene. CDR1 is LNHDA and CDR2 is SQIVND in the germline V gene (reference sequence). The CDR3 contains 15 residues.

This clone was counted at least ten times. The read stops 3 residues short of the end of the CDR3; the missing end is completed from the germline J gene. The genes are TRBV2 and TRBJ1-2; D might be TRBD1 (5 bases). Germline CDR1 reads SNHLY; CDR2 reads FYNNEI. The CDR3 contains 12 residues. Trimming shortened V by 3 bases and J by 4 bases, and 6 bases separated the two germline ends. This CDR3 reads CASSDRGYGYTF. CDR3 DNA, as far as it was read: TGTGCCAGCAGTGATAGGGGCTATGGC.

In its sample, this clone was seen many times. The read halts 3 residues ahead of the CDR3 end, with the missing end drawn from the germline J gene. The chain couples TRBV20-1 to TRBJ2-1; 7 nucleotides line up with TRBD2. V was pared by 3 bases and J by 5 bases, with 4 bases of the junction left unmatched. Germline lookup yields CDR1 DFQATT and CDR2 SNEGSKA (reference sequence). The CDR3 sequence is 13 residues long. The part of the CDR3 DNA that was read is TGCAGTGCTAGCCTCGGGACTAACAATGAG. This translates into CSASLGTNNE. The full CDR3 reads CSASLGTNNEQFF.

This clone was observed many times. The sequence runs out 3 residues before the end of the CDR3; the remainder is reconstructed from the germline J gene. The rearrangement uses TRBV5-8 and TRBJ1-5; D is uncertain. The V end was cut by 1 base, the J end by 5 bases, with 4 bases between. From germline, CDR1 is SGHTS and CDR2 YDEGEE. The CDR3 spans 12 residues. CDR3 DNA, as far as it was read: TGTGCCAGCAGCTTGCTTTATCAGCCC. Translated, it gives CASSLLYQP. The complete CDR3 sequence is CASSLLYQPQHF.

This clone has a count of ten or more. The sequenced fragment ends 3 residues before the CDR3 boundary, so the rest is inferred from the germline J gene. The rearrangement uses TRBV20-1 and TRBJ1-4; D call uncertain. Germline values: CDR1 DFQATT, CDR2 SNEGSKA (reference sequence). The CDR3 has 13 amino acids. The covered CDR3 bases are TGCAGTGCTTACAGCATCAATAATTCACCA. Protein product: CSAYSINNSP. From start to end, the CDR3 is CSAYSINNSPLFF.

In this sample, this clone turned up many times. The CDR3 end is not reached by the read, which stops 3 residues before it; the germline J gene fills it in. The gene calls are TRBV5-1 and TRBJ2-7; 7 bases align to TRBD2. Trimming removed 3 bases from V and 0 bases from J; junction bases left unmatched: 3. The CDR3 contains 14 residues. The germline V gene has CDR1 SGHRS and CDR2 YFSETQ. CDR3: CASSSASGSYEQYF. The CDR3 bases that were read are TGCGCCAGCAGCTCCGCTAGCGGCTCCTACGAG.

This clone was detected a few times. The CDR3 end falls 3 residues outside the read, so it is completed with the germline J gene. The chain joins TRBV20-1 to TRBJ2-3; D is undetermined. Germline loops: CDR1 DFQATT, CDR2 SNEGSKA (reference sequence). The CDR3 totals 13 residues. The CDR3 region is CSARDRSNQPQYF. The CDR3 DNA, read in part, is TGCAGTGCTAGAGATCGTAGCAATCAGCCG.

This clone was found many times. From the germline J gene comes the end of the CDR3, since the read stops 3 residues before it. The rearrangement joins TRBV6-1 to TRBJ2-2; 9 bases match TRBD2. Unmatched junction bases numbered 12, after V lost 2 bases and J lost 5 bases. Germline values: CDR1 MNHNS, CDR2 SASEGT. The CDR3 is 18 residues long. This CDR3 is CASSERREGRRRTGELFF. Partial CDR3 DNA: TGTGCCAGCAGTGAACGGCGGGAGGGCCGTCGTCGGACCGGGGAG.

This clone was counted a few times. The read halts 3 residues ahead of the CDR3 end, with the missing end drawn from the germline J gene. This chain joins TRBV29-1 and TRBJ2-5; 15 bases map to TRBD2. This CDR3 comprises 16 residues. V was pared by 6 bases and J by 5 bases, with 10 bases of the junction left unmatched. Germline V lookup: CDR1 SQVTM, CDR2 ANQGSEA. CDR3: CSVAGLAGGPLETQYF. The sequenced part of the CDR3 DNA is TGCAGCGTGGCCGGACTAGCGGGGGGGCCCTTGGAGACC.

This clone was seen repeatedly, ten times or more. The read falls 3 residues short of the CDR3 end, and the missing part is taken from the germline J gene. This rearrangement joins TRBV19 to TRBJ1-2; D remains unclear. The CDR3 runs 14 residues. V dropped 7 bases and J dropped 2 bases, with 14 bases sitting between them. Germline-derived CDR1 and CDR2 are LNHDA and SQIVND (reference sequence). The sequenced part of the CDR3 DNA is TGTGCCAGTAAAGAACGAGGCGGGAACTATGGC. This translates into CASKERGGNYG. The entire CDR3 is CASKERGGNYGYTF. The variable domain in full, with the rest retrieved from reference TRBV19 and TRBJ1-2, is DGGITQSPKYLFRKEGQNVTLSCEQNLNHDAMYWYRQDPGQGLRLIYYSQIVNDFQKGDIAEGYSVSREKKESFPLTVTSAQKNPTAFYLCASKERGGNYGYTFGSGTRLTVV.

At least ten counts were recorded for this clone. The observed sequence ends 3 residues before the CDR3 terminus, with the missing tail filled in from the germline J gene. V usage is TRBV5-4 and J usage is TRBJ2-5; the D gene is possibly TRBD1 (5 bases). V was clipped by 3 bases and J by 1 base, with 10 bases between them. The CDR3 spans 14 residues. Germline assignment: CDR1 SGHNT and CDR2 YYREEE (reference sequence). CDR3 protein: CASSYTGPQETQYF. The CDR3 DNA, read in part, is TGTGCCAGCAGCTATACAGGTCCCCAAGAGACC. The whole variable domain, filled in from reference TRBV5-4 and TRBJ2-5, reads ETGVTQSPTHLIKTRGQQVTLRCSSQSGHNTVSWYQQALGQGPQFIFQYYREEENGRGNFPPRFSGLQFPNYSSELNVNALELDDSALYLCASSYTGPQETQYFGPGTRLLVL.

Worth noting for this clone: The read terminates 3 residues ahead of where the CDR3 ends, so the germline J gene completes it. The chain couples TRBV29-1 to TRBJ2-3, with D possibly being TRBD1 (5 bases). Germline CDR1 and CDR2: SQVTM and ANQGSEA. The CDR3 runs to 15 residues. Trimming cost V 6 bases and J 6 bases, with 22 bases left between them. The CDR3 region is CSVGNAGHRWDTQYF. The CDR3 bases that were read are TGCAGCGTGGGCAACGCAGGACATCGCTGGGATACG.

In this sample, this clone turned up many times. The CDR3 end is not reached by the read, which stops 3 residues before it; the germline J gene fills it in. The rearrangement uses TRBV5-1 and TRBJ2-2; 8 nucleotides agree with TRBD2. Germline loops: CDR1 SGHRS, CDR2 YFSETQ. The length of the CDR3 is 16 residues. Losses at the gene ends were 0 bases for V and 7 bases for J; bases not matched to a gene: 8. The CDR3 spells CASSLDGTRLNGELFF. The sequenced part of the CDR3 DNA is TGCGCCAGCAGCTTGGACGGGACTAGACTTAACGGGGAG.

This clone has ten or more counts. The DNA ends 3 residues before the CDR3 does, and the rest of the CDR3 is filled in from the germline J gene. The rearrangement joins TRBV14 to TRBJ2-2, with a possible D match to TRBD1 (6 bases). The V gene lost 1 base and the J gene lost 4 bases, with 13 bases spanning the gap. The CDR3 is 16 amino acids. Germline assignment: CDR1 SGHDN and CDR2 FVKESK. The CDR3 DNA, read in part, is TGTGCCAGCAGCCAAGCCCTGGGGGCGGTCACCGGGGAG. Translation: CASSQALGAVTGE. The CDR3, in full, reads CASSQALGAVTGELFF.

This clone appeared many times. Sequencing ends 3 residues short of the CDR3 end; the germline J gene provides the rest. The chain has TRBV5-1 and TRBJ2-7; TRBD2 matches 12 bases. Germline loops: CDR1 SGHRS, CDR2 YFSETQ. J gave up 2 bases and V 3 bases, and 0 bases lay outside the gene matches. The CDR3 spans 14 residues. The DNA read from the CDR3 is TGCGCCAGCAGCTGGACTAGCGGGACCTACGAG. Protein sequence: CASSWTSGTYE. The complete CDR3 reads CASSWTSGTYEQYF.

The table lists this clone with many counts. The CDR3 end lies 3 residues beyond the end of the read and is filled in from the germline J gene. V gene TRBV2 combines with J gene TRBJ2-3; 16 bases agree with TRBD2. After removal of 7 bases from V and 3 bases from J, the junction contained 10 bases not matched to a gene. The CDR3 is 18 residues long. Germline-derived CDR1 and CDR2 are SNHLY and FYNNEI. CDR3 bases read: TGTGCCAGCAACACCGGGACTAGCGGGGGGGCCGGGACAGATACG. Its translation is CASNTGTSGGAGTDT. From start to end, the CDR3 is CASNTGTSGGAGTDTQYF.

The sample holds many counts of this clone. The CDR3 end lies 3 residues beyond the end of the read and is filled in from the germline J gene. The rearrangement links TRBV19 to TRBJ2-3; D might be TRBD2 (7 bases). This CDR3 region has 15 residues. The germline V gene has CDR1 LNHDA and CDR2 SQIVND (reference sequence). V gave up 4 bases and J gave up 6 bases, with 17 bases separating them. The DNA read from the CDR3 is TGTGCCAGTAGTAGGGACATCTTCGGGGGGGATACG. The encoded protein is CASSRDIFGGDT. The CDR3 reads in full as CASSRDIFGGDTQYF.

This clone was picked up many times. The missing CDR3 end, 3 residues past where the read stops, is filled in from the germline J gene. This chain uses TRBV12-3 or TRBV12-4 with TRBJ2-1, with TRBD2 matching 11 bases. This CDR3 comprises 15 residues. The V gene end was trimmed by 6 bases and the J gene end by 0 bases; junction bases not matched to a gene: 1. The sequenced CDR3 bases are TGTGCCAGCAGAACTAGCGGGAGCTCCTACAATGAG. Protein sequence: CASRTSGSSYNE. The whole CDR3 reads CASRTSGSSYNEQFF.

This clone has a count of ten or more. The sequenced part of the CDR3 DNA is TGTGCCAGTAGTATGCGGACAGGGAGAACAGATACG. Its translation is CASSMRTGRTDT. Given in full, the CDR3 is CASSMRTGRTDTQYF. The gene calls are TRBV19 and TRBJ2-3; TRBD1 matches at 8 bases. Read sequence stops 3 residues before the CDR3 end, and the germline J gene provides the missing end. This CDR3 is built from 15 residues. V lost 3 bases, J lost 3 bases, and 5 bases stayed unmatched. Germline V gene data show CDR1 as LNHDA and CDR2 as SQIVND (reference sequence).

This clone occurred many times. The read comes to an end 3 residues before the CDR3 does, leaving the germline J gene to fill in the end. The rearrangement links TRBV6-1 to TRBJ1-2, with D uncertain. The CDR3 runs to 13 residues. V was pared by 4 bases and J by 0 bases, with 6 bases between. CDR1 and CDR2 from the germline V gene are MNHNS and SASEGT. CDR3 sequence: CASSAPPNYGYTF. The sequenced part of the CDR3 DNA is TGTGCCAGCAGTGCCCCTCCTAACTATGGC.

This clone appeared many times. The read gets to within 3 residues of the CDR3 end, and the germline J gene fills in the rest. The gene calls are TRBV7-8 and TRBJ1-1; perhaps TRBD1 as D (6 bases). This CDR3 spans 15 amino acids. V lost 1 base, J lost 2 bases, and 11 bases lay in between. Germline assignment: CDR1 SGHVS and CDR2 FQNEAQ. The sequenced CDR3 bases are TGTGCCAGCAGCTTAGTCACACAGGGTAACACTGAA. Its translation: CASSLVTQGNTE. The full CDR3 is CASSLVTQGNTEAFF.